The rows below give T cell receptor beta chains drawn from one sample of a study of identical twins. In TCRdb, the 5' RACE reads were re-called with MiXCR into one record per CDR3 protein. The table has some 710,000 distinct CDR3 sequences, 5.5% to 6.5% seen once; the top ten hold approximately 2%. The sample taken for sequencing was naive T cells sorted from blood. These receptors originate from a man younger than 30 in good health. The CDR3 runs from the conserved cysteine through the conserved F or W. A D gene is named only where the DNA matches it firmly. Size tells how often a clone was seen (once, few, many) or the class of an expanded clone, and some rows leave it out.

v_call: TRBV10-2
d_call: -
j_call: TRBJ2-1
clone_size: many
cdr3_aa: CAGLTPDNEQFF
cdr3_nt: TGCGCCGGATTGACTCCCGACAATGAGCAGTTCTTC

v_call: TRBV3-1
d_call: TRBD2
j_call: TRBJ2-1
clone_size: few
cdr3_aa: CASSQGGLAGLGKYNEQFF
cdr3_nt: TGTGCCAGCAGCCAAGGGGGACTAGCGGGCCTAGGAAAATACAATGAGCAGTTCTTC

v_call: TRBV6-2/TRBV6-3
d_call: -
j_call: TRBJ2-2
clone_size: many
cdr3_aa: CASSPAIGELFF
cdr3_nt: TGTGCCAGCAGTCCCGCCATCGGGGAGCTGTTTTTT

v_call: TRBV4-3
d_call: -
j_call: TRBJ2-7
clone_size: many
cdr3_aa: CASSQDRYYEQYF
cdr3_nt: TGCGCCAGCAGCCAAGACCGGTACTACGAGCAGTACTTC

v_call: TRBV7-8
d_call: -
j_call: TRBJ2-7
clone_size: few
cdr3_aa: CASSSEWIPGDEQYF
cdr3_nt: TGTGCCAGCAGCTCAGAGTGGATACCGGGGGACGAGCAGTACTTC

v_call: TRBV7-8
d_call: -
j_call: TRBJ1-2
clone_size: few
cdr3_aa: CASSLIIGGSNPPGYTF
cdr3_nt: TGTGCCAGCAGCTTAATCATCGGCGGCAGTAATCCCCCTGGCTACACCTTC

v_call: TRBV30
d_call: -
j_call: TRBJ2-1
clone_size: -
cdr3_aa: CAWIDLVVEQFF
cdr3_nt: TGTGCCTGGATCGATCTTGTGGTTGAGCAGTTCTTC

v_call: TRBV6-5
d_call: TRBD1
j_call: TRBJ2-3
clone_size: many
cdr3_aa: CASSYAGTVHTDTQYF
cdr3_nt: TGTGCCAGCAGCTACGCCGGGACAGTACACACAGATACGCAGTATTTT

v_call: TRBV12-3/TRBV12-4
d_call: TRBD2
j_call: TRBJ2-1
clone_size: few
cdr3_aa: CASSPVRGTSGYNEQFF
cdr3_nt: TGTGCCAGCAGCCCCGTCAGGGGTACTAGCGGTTACAATGAGCAGTTCTTC

v_call: TRBV27
d_call: -
j_call: TRBJ1-5
clone_size: many
cdr3_aa: CASSLWGHTGNQPQHF
cdr3_nt: TGTGCCAGCAGTTTATGGGGACACACCGGCAATCAGCCCCAGCATTTT

v_call: TRBV12-3/TRBV12-4
d_call: -
j_call: TRBJ1-5
clone_size: many
cdr3_aa: CASSSGQSNQPQHF
cdr3_nt: TGTGCCAGCAGCTCCGGACAAAGCAATCAGCCCCAGCATTTT

v_call: TRBV5-1
d_call: TRBD2
j_call: TRBJ2-3
clone_size: many
cdr3_aa: CASSLEREGTDTQYF
cdr3_nt: TGCGCCAGCAGCTTGGAGCGGGAGGGGACAGATACGCAGTATTTT

v_call: TRBV6-2/TRBV6-3
d_call: -
j_call: TRBJ2-5
clone_size: many
cdr3_aa: CASSFLHQETQYF
cdr3_nt: TGTGCCAGCAGTTTCCTGCACCAAGAGACCCAGTACTTC

v_call: TRBV18
d_call: -
j_call: TRBJ1-4
clone_size: once
cdr3_aa: CASSGVGATNEKLFF
cdr3_nt: TGTGCCAGCTCAGGAGTCGGAGCAACTAATGAAAAACTGTTTTTT

v_call: TRBV5-1
d_call: TRBD2
j_call: TRBJ2-1
clone_size: many
cdr3_aa: CASRITPSGNEQFF
cdr3_nt: TGCGCCAGCCGAATCACACCTAGCGGGAATGAGCAGTTCTTC

v_call: TRBV6-1
d_call: -
j_call: TRBJ2-2
clone_size: many
cdr3_aa: CASSDGGTGELFF
cdr3_nt: TGTGCCAGCAGTGACGGGGGAACCGGGGAGCTGTTTTTT

v_call: TRBV4-1
d_call: TRBD1
j_call: TRBJ2-3
clone_size: many
cdr3_aa: CASSQDPTGISTDTQYF
cdr3_nt: TGCGCCAGCAGCCAAGACCCGACAGGGATTAGCACAGATACGCAGTATTTT

v_call: TRBV6-5
d_call: -
j_call: TRBJ1-1
clone_size: many
cdr3_aa: CASRSPLRRAFF
cdr3_nt: TGTGCCAGCAGATCCCCCCTCCGGAGGGCTTTCTTT

v_call: TRBV19
d_call: -
j_call: TRBJ1-4
clone_size: -
cdr3_aa: CASSSDRDGIEKLFF
cdr3_nt: TGTGCCAGTAGTAGCGACCGGGACGGGATTGAAAAACTGTTTTTT

v_call: TRBV5-1
d_call: -
j_call: TRBJ2-1
clone_size: -
cdr3_aa: CASSLKGAPTHYNEQFF
cdr3_nt: TGCGCCAGCAGCTTGAAGGGAGCCCCAACACATTACAATGAGCAGTTCTTC

v_call: TRBV5-1
d_call: -
j_call: TRBJ2-3
clone_size: -
cdr3_aa: CASSLGHYSDTQYF
cdr3_nt: TGCGCCAGCAGCTTGGGCCATTACTCAGATACGCAGTATTTT

v_call: TRBV20-1
d_call: TRBD2
j_call: TRBJ2-1
clone_size: -
cdr3_aa: CSAQGTSGSDISYNEQFF
cdr3_nt: TGCAGTGCCCAAGGGACTAGCGGGAGCGATATCTCCTACAATGAGCAGTTCTTC

v_call: TRBV20-1
d_call: -
j_call: TRBJ2-5
clone_size: few
cdr3_aa: CSATAPVALQETQYF
cdr3_nt: TGCAGTGCGACCGCCCCGGTAGCCCTCCAAGAGACCCAGTACTTC

v_call: TRBV29-1
d_call: -
j_call: TRBJ2-3
clone_size: many
cdr3_aa: CSVRGGTGGTDTQYF
cdr3_nt: TGCAGCGTTCGCGGGGGGACAGGAGGCACAGATACGCAGTATTTT

v_call: TRBV6-1
d_call: -
j_call: TRBJ2-1
clone_size: -
cdr3_aa: CASIPTTPPHNEQFF
cdr3_nt: TGTGCCAGCATACCGACTACACCCCCCCACAATGAGCAGTTCTTC

v_call: TRBV6-2/TRBV6-3
d_call: -
j_call: TRBJ2-7
clone_size: -
cdr3_aa: CTSSYSLGTGVVPYEQYF
cdr3_nt: TGTACCAGCAGTTACTCATTGGGGACGGGGGTAGTCCCCTACGAGCAGTACTTC